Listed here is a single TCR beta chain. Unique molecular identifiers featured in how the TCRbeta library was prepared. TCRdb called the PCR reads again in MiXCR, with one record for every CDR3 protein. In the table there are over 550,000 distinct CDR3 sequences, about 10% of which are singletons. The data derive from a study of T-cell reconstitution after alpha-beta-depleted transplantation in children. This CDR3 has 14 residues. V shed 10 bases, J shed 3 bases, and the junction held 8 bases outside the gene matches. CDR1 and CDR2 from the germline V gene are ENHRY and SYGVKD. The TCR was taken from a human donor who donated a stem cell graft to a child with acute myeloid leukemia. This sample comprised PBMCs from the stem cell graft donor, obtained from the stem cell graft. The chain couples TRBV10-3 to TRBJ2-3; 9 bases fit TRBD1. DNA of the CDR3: TGTGCCACCGACGGGACAGGGCTTACAGATACGCAGTATTTT. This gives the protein CATDGTGLTDTQYF.